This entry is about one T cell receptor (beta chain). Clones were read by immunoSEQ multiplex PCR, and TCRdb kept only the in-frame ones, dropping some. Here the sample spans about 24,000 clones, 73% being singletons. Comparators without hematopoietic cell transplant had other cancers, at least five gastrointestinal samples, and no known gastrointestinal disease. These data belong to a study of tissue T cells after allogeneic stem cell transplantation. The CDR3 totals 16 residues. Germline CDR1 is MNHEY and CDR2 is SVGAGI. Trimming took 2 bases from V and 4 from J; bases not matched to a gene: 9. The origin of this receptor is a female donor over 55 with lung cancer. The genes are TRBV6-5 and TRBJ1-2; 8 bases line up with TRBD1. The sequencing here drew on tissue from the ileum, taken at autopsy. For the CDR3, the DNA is TGTGCCAGCAGTTACGGGGCAGGGGGCCCTGGCTATGGCTACACCTTC. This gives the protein CASSYGAGGPGYGYTF.